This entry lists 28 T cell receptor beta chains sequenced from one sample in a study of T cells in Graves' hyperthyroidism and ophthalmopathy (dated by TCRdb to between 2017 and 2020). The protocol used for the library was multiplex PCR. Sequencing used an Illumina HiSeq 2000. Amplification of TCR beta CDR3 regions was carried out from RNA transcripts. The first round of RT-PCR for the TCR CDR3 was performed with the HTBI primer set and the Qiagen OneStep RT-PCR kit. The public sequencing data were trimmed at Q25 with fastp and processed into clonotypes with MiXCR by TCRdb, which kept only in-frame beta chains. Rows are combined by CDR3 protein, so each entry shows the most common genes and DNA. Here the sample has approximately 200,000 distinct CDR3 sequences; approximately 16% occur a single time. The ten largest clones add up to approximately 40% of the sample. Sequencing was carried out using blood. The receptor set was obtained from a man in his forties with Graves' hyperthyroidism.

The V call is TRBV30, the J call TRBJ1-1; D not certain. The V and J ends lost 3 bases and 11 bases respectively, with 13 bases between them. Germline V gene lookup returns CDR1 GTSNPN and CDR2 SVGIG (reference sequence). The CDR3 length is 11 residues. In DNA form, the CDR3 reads TGTGCCTGGAGCCCCCGAAATGAGGCTTTCTTT. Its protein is CAWSPRNEAFF.

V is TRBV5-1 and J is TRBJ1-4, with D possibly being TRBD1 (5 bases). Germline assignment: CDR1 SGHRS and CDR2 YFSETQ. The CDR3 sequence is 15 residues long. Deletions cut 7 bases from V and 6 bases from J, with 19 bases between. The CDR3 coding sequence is TGCGCCAGCTACCCCGGTGTGACACAGGATGAAAAACTGTTTTTT. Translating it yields CASYPGVTQDEKLFF.

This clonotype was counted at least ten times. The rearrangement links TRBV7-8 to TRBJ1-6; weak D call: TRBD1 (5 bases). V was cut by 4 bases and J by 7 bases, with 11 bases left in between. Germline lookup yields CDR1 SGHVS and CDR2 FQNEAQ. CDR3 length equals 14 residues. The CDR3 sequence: CASSYRAGNSPLHF. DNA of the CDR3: TGTGCCAGCAGCTACAGAGCAGGGAATTCACCCCTCCACTTT. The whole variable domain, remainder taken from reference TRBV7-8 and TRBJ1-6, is GAGVSQSPRYKVAKRGQDVALRCDPISGHVSLFWYQQALGQGPEFLTYFQNEAQLDKSGLPSDRFFAERPEGSVSTLKIQRTQQEDSAVYLCASSYRAGNSPLHFGNGTRLTVT.

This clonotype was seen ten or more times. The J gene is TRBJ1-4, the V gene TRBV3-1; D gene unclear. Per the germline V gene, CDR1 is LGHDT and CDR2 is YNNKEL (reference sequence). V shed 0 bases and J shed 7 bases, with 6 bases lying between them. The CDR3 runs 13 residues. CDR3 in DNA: TGTGCCAGCAGCCAAGATTGGGGTGAAAAACTGTTTTTT. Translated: CASSQDWGEKLFF.

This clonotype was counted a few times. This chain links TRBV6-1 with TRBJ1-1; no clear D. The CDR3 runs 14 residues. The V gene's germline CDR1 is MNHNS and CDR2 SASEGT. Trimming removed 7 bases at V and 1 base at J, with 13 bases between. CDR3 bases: TGTGCCAGCACCACTATCGCAGGGAACACTGAAGCTTTCTTT. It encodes CASTTIAGNTEAFF.

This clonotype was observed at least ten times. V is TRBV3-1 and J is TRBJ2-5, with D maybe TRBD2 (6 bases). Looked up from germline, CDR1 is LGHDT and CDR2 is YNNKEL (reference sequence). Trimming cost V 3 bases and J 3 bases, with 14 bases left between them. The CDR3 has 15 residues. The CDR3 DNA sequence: TGTGCCAGCAGCCATTGGGAGGCAGGCGAAGAGACCCAGTACTTC. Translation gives CASSHWEAGEETQYF.

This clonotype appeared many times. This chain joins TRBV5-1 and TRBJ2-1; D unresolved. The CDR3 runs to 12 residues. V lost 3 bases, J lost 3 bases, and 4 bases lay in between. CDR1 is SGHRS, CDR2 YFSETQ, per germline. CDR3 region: CASSSLYNEQFF. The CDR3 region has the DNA TGCGCCAGCAGCTCCCTCTACAATGAGCAGTTCTTC. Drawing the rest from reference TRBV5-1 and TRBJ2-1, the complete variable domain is KAGVTQTPRYLIKTRGQQVTLSCSPISGHRSVSWYQQTPGQGLQFLFEYFSETQRNKGNFPGRFSGRQFSNSRSEMNVSTLELGDSALYLCASSSLYNEQFFGPGTRLTVL.

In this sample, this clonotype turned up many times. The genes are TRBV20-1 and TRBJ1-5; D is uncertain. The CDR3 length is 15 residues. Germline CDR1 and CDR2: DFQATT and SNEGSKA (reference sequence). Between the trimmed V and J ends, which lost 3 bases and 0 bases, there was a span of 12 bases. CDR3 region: CSASREANSNQPQHF. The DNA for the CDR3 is TGCAGTGCTAGTAGGGAGGCCAATAGCAATCAGCCCCAGCATTTT.

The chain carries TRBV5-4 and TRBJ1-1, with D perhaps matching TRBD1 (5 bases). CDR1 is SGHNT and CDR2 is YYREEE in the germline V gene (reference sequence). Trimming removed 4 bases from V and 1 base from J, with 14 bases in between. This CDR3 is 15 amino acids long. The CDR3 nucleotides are TGTGCCAGCAGCACCGGGGCAGGACAGAACACTGAAGCTTTCTTT. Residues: CASSTGAGQNTEAFF.

Written as DNA, the CDR3 is TGTGCCAGCAGCTTCGCCGGTGCGGAAGACACCGGGGAGCTGTTTTTT. Translated, it gives CASSFAGAEDTGELFF. This chain links TRBV7-3 with TRBJ2-2; D is uncertain. V was cut by 3 bases and J by 3 bases, with 14 bases left in between. The CDR3 is 16 amino acids. Germline CDR1 SGHTA, CDR2 FQGTGA. Combining the CDR3 with reference TRBV7-3 and TRBJ2-2 gives the whole variable domain GAGVSQTPSNKVTEKGKYVELRCDPISGHTALYWYRQSLGQGPEFLIYFQGTGAADDSGLPNDRFFAVRPEGSVSTLKIQRTERGDSAVYLCASSFAGAEDTGELFFGEGSRLTVL.

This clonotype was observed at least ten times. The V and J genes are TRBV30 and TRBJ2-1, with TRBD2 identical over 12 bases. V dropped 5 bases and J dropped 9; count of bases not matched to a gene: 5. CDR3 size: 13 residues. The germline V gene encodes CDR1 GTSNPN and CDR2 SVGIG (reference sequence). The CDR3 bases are TGTGCCTGGCTAGCGGGGGGGCCCCGTGAGCAGTTCTTC. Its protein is CAWLAGGPREQFF.

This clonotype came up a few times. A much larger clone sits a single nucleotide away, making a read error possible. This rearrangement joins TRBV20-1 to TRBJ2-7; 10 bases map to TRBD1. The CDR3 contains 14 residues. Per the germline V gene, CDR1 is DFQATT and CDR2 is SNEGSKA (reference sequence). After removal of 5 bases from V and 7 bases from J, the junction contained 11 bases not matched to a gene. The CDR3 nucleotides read TGCAGTGCTCTACCTCGGGACAGGGGAAGGGAGCAGTACTTC. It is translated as CSALPRDRGREQYF.

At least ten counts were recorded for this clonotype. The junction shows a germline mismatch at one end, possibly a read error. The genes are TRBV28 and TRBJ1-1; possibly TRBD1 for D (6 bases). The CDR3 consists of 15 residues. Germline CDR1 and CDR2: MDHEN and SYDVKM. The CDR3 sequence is CASSPPPGQNTEASF. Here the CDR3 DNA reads TGTGCCAGCAGCCCCCCCCCTGGACAGAACACTGAAGCTTCCTTT.

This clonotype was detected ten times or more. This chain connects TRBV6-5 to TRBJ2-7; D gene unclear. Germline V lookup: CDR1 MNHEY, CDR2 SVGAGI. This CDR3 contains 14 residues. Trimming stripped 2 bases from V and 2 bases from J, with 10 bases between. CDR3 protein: CASSYGADTYEQYF. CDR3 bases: TGTGCCAGCAGTTACGGTGCAGATACCTACGAGCAGTACTTC.

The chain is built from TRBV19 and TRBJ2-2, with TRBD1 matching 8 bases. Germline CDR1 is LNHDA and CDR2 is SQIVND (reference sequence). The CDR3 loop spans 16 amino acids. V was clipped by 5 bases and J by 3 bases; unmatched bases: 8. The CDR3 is CASSGRGTGYTGELFF. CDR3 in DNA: TGTGCCAGTAGTGGGAGAGGGACAGGTTACACCGGGGAGCTGTTTTTT.

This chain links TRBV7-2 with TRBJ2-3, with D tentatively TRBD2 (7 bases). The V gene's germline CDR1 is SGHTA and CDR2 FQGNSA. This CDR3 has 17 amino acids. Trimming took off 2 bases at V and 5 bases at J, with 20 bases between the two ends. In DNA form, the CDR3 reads TGTGCCAGCAGCTTAAGGTCCCCGGTGGGGGGGCAAGATACGCAGTATTTT. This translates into CASSLRSPVGGQDTQYF.

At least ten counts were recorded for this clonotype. The CDR3 loop reads CASTESVQETQYF. Written as DNA, the CDR3 is TGTGCCAGCACCGAGTCTGTTCAAGAGACCCAGTACTTC. The V gene is TRBV2, the J gene TRBJ2-5; no clear D gene. Trimming stripped 7 bases from V and 2 bases from J, with 11 bases between. This CDR3 region has 13 residues. CDR1 is SNHLY, CDR2 FYNNEI, per germline.

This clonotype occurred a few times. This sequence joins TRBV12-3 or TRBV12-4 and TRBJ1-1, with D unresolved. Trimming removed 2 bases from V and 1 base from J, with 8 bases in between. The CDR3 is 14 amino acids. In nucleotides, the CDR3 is TGTGCCAGCAGTTTAATGAGTAGGAACACTGAAGCTTTCTTT. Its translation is CASSLMSRNTEAFF.

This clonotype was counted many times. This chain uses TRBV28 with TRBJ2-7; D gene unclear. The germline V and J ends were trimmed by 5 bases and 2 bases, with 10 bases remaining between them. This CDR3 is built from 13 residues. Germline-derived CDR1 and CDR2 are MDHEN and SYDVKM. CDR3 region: CASSDGPAYEQYF. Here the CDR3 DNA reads TGTGCCAGCAGTGACGGGCCCGCCTACGAGCAGTACTTC.

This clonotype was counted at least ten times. The DNA for the CDR3 is TGTGCCAGCAGTTACAGTACTCGCGGGACCACAGATACGCAGTATTTT. Translation: CASSYSTRGTTDTQYF. The V gene is TRBV6-2 or TRBV6-3, the J gene TRBJ2-3, with TRBD2 as a possible D gene (6 bases). Per germline, CDR1 MNHEY and CDR2 SVGEGT. The CDR3 extends over 16 amino acids. V was clipped by 2 bases and J by 2 bases, with 14 bases between them.

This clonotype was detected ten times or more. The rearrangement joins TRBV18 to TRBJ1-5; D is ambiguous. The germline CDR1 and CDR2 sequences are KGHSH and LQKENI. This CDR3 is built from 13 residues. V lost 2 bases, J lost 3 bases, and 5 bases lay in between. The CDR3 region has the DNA TGTGCCAGCTCACCAGGCGTCAATCAGCCCCAGCATTTT. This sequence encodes CASSPGVNQPQHF.

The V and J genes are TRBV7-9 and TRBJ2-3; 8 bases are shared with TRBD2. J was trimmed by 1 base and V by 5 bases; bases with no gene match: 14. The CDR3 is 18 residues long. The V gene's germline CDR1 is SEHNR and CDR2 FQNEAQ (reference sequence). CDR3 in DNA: TGTGCCAGCAGCCCTGGGATATCGGCTAGCGGGCGCACAGATACGCAGTATTTT. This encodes CASSPGISASGRTDTQYF.

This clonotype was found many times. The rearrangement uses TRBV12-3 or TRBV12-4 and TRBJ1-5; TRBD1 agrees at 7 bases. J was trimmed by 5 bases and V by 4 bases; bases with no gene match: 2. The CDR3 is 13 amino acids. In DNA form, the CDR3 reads TGTGCCAGCAGTTATGACAGGGATCAGCCCCAGCATTTT. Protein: CASSYDRDQPQHF.

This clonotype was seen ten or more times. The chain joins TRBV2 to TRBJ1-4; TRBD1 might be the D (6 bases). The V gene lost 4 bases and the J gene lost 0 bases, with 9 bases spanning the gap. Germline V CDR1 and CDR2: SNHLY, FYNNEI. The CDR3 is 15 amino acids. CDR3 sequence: CASSGQAATNEKLFF. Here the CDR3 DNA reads TGTGCCAGCAGTGGACAGGCCGCAACTAATGAAAAACTGTTTTTT. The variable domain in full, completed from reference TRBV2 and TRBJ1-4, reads EPEVTQTPSHQVTQMGQEVILRCVPISNHLYFYWYRQILGQKVEFLVSFYNNEISEKSEIFDDQFSVERPDGSNFTLKIRSTKLEDSAMYFCASSGQAATNEKLFFGSGTQLSVL.

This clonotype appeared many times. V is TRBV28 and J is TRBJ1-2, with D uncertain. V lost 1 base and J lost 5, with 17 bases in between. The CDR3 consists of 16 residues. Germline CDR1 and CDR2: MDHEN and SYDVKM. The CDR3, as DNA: TGTGCCAGCAGTTTATATGTTGGCGCCGGTCCTTATGGCTACACCTTC. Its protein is CASSLYVGAGPYGYTF.

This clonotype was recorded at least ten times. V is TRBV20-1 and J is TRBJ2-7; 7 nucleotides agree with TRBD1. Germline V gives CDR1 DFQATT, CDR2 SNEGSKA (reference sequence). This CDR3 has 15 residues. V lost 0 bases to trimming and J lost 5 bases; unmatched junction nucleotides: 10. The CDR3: CSARDRQGIVDEQYF. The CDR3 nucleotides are TGCAGTGCTAGAGATAGACAGGGAATCGTCGACGAGCAGTACTTC.

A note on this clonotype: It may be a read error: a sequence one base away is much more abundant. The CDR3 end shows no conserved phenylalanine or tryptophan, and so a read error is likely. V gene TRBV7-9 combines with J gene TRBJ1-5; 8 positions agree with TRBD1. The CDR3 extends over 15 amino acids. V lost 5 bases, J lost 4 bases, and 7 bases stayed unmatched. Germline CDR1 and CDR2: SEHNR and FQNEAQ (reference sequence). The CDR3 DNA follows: TGTGCCAGCAGCCCAGGGACAGGTCTTAATCAGCCCCAGCATCTT. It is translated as CASSPGTGLNQPQHL.

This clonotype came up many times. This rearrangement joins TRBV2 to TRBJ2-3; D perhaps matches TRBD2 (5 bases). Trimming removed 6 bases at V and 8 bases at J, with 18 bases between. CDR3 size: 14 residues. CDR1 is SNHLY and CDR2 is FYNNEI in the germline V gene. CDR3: CASSARAAEGTQYF. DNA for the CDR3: TGTGCCAGCAGCGCCCGTGCCGCCGAGGGTACGCAGTATTTT.